This T cell receptor beta chain emerged from a study of blood T cell repertoires in COVID-19. This CDR3 region has 18 residues. Germline V gene lookup returns CDR1 SGHRS and CDR2 YFSETQ. Trimming cost V 4 bases and J 4 bases; bases outside gene matches: 17. Sequencing used immunoSEQ multiplex PCR; TCRdb keeps in-frame clones, though not all of them. The sample yields fewer than 400,000 clones, about 85% seen once. Recruitment covered about 26 US areas and drew participants whose ages spanned about 18 to 90 years. The V and J genes are TRBV5-1 and TRBJ1-3; the match to TRBD1 covers 7 bases. Input material: PBMCs or T cells enriched from blood (not recorded which). The source is a woman in her 30s who had been exposed to COVID-19. As DNA, the CDR3 is TGCGCCAGCAGCCCCAAGACAAAGTTGACAGGGCCAGGAAACACCATATATTTT. Amino acid sequence: CASSPKTKLTGPGNTIYF.